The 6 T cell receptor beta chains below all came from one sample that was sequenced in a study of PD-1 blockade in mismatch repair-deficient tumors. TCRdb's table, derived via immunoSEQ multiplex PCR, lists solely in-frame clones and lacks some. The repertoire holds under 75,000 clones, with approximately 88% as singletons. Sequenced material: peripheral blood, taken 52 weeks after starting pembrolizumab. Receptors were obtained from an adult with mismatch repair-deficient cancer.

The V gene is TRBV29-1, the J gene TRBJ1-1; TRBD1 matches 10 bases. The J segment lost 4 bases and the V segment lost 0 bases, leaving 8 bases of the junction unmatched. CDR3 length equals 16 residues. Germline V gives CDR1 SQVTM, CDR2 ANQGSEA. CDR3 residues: CSVEEELGQGSTEAFF. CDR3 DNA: TGCAGCGTTGAAGAAGAGCTGGGACAGGGGAGCACTGAAGCTTTCTTT.

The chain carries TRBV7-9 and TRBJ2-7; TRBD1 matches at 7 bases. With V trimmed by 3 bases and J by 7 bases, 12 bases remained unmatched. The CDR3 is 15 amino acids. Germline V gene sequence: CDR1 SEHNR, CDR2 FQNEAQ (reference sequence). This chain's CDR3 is CASSLVRKGAREQYF. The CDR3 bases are TGTGCCAGCAGCTTGGTGAGAAAGGGGGCGCGGGAGCAGTACTTC.

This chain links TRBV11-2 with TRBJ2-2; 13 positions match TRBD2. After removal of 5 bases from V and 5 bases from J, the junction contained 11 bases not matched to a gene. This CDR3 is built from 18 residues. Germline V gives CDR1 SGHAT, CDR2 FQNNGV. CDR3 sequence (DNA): TGTGCCAGCAGCCCCGAAGGACTAGCGGGAGTGGGTACCGGGGAGCTGTTTTTT. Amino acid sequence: CASSPEGLAGVGTGELFF. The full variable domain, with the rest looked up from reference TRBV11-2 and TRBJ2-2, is EAGVAQSPRYKIIEKRQSVAFWCNPISGHATLYWYQQILGQGPKLLIQFQNNGVVDDSQLPKDRFSAERLKGVDSTLKIQPAKLEDSAVYLCASSPEGLAGVGTGELFFGEGSRLTVL.

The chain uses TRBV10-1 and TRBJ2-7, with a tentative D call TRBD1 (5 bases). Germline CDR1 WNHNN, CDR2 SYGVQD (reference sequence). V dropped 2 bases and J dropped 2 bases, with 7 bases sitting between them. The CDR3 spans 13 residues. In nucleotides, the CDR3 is TGCGCCAGCAGTGAGGGACACACCTACGAGCAGTACTTC. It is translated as CASSEGHTYEQYF.

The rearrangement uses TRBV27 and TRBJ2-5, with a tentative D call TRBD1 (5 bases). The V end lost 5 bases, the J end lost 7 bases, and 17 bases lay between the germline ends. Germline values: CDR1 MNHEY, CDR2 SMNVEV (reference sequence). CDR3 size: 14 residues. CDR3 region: CASSPDTTGGTQYF. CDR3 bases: TGTGCCAGCAGTCCGGACACTACAGGTGGGACCCAGTACTTC.

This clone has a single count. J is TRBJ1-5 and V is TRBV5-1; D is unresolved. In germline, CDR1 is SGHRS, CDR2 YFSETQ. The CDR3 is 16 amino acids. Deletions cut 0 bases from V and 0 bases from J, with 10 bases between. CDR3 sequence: CASSLAGVGSNQPQHF. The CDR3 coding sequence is TGCGCCAGCAGCTTGGCCGGGGTAGGTAGCAATCAGCCCCAGCATTTT.